This TCR beta chain was identified during a study of T-cell memory formation after mild COVID-19 (dated by TCRdb to the early 2020s). Some background on the complete study: TCR sequence clusters from the two donors were largely donor specific. Longitudinal TCRalpha and TCRbeta repertoire sequencing tracked T-cell clones expanding and contracting after mild COVID-19 in two donors. Two young, previously healthy adult volunteers, one female and one male, were included in the cohort. Overall results and qualifications from the work: Clones that contracted from day 15 to 85 showed balanced CD4/CD8 phenotypes, whereas a second wave of clones that expanded from day 15 to 37 leaned towards CD4+. Only two mild cases were covered in the study, and larger cohorts including severe cases with pre-infection samples were considered necessary. Contracting CD4+ clones were found mainly in CM and EM memory subsets, while CD8+ clones were enriched in EMRA. The detection of some responding clones in pre-infection memory suggests that pre-existing cross-reactive memory T cells joined the SARS-CoV-2 response. Whether the second-wave clones peaking on day 37 were SARS-CoV-2 specific was not confirmed.

PBMCs were isolated by Ficoll-Paque density gradient centrifugation. The CDR3 starts with the cysteine, ends with the phenylalanine, and has 15 residues. Only the CDR3 region is kept as DNA, spanning 45 bases read in frame from base 1. Deletion took 5 bases off V and 2 bases off J, with a span of 13 bases between the germline ends. In the germline V gene, CDR1 corresponds to KGHDR and CDR2 to SFDVKD. Note on this clonotype: The target of this receptor is not known. The sample holds no much larger clone one base away, and base qualities are not on file.

The instrument given in TCRdb is Illumina NovaSeq 6000. cDNA libraries for TCRalpha and TCRbeta were prepared by 5'RACE using constant-segment primers, with sample barcodes and unique molecular identifiers added. RNA was extracted from every sample with Trizol reagent. Libraries were amplified in two PCR steps, with a second sample barcode and Illumina TruSeq adapters added in the second step. Sequencing of libraries was performed on an Illumina NovaSeq with 2 x 150 bp paired-end reads. In the original analysis: The reads were demultiplexed and collapsed into UMI-guided consensus sequences using migec v1.2.7. Using mixcr v2.1.11, UMI consensuses were aligned to TRA and TRB V and J templates and then assembled into clonotypes. Clonotypes were classified as expanded or contracted when called significant by both edgeR and NoisET, with noise models trained on biological replicates. For edgeR calls, the thresholds were a false discovery rate-adjusted p below 0.01 and a log2 fold-change of 1. As an exploratory analysis of dynamics, PCA with hierarchical clustering was applied to max-normalized trajectories of the 1000 most abundant clonotypes. Separately sequenced CD4+ and CD8+ repertoires were used to assign a CD4 or CD8 phenotype to each responding clone. TCRdb reran the public reads through fastp at Q25 and MiXCR, keeping productive beta chains. When rows share a CDR3 protein, they turn into one entry using the most common DNA and genes. None of the V and J calls come from the authors' own analysis; TCRdb made them. This sample holds about 540,000 distinct CDR3 sequences; roughly 20% were observed only once. Around an eighth of the sample goes to the ten largest clones.

The sequencing input was PBMCs or a T cell subset sorted from them (not recorded which). Here the chain combines TRBV24-1 and TRBJ2-3; possibly the D gene is TRBD2, per 7 matching bases. This sequence was found in an adult woman who had mild COVID-19 (a few samples of this study predate the infection). The sample titles of this study are shuffled in the database, so cell type and time point are left out; the donor was told from shared clones. CDR3 loop: CATSAWGGATDTQYF. The base sequence is TGTGCCACCAGTGCCTGGGGGGGGGCCACAGATACGCAGTATTTT.